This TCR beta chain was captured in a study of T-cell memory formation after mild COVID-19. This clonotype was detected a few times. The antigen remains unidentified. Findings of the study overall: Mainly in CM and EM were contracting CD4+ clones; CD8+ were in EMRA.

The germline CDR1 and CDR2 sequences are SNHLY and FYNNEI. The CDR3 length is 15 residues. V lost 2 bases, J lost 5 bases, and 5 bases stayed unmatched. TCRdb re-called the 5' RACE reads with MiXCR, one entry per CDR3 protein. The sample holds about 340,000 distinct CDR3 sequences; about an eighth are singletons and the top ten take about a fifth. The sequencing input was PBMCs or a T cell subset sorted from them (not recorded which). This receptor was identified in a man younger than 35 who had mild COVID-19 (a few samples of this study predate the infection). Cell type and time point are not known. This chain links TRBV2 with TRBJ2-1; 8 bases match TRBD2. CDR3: CASSENGGADNEQFF. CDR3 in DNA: TGTGCCAGCAGTGAAAACGGGGGGGCCGACAATGAGCAGTTCTTC.